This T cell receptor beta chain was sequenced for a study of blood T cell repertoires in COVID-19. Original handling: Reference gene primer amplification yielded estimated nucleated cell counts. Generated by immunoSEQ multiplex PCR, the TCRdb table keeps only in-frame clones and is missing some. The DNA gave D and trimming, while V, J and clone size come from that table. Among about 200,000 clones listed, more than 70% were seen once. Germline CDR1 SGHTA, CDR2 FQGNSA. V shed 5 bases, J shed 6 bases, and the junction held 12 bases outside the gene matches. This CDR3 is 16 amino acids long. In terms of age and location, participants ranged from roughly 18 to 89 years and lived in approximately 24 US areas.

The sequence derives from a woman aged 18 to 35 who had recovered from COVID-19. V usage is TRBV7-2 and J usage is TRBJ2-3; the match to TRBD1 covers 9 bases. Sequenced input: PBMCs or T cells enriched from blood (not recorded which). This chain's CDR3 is CASSLYTGGAGDTQYF. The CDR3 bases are TGTGCCAGCAGCCTCTACACAGGGGGCGCAGGGGATACGCAGTATTTT.